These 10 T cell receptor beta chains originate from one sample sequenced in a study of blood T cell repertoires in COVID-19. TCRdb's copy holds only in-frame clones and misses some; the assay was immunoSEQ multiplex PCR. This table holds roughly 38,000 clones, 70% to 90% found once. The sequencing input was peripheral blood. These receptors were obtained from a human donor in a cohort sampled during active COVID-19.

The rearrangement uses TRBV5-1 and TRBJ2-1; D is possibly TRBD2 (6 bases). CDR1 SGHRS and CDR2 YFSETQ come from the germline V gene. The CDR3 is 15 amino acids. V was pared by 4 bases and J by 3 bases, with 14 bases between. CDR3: CASSPMVGGYNEQFF. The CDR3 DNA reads TGCGCCAGCAGCCCGATGGTGGGGGGCTACAATGAGCAGTTCTTC.

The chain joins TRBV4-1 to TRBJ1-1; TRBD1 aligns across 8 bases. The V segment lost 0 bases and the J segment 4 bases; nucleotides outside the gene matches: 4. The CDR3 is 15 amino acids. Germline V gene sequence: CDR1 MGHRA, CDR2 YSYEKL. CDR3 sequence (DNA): TGCGCCAGCAGCCAAGATGGACAGGGTTTCACTGAAGCTTTCTTT. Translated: CASSQDGQGFTEAFF.

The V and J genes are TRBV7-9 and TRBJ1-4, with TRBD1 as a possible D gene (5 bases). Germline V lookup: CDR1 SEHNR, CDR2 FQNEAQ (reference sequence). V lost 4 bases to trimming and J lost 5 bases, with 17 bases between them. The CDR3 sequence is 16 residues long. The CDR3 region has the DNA TGTGCCAGCAGCTCTCCACCGGGACTGCTGAATGAAAAACTGTTTTTT. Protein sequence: CASSSPPGLLNEKLFF.

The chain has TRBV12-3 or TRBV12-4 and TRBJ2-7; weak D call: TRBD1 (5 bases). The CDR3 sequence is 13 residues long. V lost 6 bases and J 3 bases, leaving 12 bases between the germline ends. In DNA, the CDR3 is TGTGCCAGCAGCCTGGGTACAGGCTACGAGCAGTACTTC. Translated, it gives CASSLGTGYEQYF.

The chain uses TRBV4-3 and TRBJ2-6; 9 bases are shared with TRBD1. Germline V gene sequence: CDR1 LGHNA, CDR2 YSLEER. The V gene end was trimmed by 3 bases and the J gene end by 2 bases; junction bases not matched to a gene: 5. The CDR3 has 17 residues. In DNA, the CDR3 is TGCGCCAGCAGCCACATAGGACAGGGGACTGGGGCCAACGTCCTGACTTTC. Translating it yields CASSHIGQGTGANVLTF.

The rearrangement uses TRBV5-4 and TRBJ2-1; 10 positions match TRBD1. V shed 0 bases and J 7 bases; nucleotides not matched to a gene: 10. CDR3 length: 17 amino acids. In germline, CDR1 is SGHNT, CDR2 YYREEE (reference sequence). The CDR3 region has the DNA TGTGCCAGCAGCTTGGACTATATGGGACAGGGGACAAATGAGCAGTTCTTC. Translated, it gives CASSLDYMGQGTNEQFF.

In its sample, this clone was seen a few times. The CDR3 DNA reads as TGTGCCAGCAGTGAATTAACATACGAGCAGTACTTC. Translation gives CASSELTYEQYF. The chain employs TRBV6-1 and TRBJ2-7; D is uncertain. CDR1 is MNHNS, CDR2 SASEGT, per germline. Trimming cost V 2 bases and J 4 bases, with 6 bases left between them. The CDR3 loop spans 12 amino acids.

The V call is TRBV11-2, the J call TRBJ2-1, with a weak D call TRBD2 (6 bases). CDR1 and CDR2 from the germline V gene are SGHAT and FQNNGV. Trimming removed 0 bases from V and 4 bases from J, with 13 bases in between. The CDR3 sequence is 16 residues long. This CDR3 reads CASSLDLRAGYNEQFF. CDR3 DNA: TGTGCCAGCAGCTTAGATCTCAGGGCGGGGTACAATGAGCAGTTCTTC. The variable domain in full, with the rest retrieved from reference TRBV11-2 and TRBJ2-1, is EAGVAQSPRYKIIEKRQSVAFWCNPISGHATLYWYQQILGQGPKLLIQFQNNGVVDDSQLPKDRFSAERLKGVDSTLKIQPAKLEDSAVYLCASSLDLRAGYNEQFFGPGTRLTVL.

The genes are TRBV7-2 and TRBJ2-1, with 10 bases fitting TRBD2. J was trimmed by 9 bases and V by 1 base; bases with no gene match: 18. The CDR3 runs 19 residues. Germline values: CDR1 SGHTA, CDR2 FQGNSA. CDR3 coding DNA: TGTGCCAGCAGCTTAGTGGGGCTAGCGGGGGCGGGCGCCCTTAGTGAGCAGTTCTTC. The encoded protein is CASSLVGLAGAGALSEQFF.

The CDR3 DNA reads as TGTGCCAGCAGTTTACCAGGGTCTGGCGAGCAGTACTTC. This codes for CASSLPGSGEQYF. This rearrangement joins TRBV28 to TRBJ2-7; tentatively, D is TRBD1 (5 bases). The V end was cut by 2 bases, the J end by 6 bases, with 11 bases between. This CDR3 contains 13 residues. Germline loops: CDR1 MDHEN, CDR2 SYDVKM.